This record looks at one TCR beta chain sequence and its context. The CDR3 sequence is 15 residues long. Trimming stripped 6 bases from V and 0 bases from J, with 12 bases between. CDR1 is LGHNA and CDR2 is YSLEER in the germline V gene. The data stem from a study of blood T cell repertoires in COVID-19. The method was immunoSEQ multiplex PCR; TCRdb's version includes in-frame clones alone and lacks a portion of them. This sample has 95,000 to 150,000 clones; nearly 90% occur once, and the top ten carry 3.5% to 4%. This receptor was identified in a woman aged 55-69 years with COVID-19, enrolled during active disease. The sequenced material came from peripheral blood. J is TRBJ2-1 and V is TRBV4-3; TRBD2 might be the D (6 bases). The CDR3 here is CASSLRGGSYNEQFF. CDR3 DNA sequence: TGCGCCAGCAGTCTGAGGGGAGGCTCCTACAATGAGCAGTTCTTC.